This entry lists 13 T cell receptor beta chains sequenced from one sample in a study of shared clonotypes between healthy human individuals (dated by TCRdb to the early 2020s). Library method: the immunoSEQ multiplex PCR assay. Held by TCRdb, this immuneACCESS table contains in-frame sequences only and omits some clones. Under half of the omission traces to an unresolved V gene where checked; the cause of the rest is unknown. This sample comprises under 2,500,000 clones, approximately 94% of them detected only once. More than 0.1% of the sample rests with the top ten. Sequences were obtained from naive CD4+ T cells sorted from blood. What this sample's cell subset or site label stands for: CD45RA+ positively selected. The receptors stem from a young man in good health.

The chain carries TRBV11-2 and TRBJ1-1; D remains ambiguous. Between the trimmed V and J ends, which lost 1 base and 5 bases, there was a span of 11 bases. The CDR3 has 14 residues. CDR1 and CDR2 (germline): SGHAT, FQNNGV. CDR3 DNA sequence: TGTGCCAGCAGCTTAGCCGATATACTGACTGAAGCTTTCTTT. This gives the protein CASSLADILTEAFF.

The chain combines TRBV21-1 with TRBJ1-2; TRBD1 is the table's D call and was not checked against the DNA. TRBV21-1 is assigned pseudogene status. The CDR3 contains 14 residues. The CDR3 DNA follows: TGTGCCAGCAGCAAAGTCGCAGGGGATGGTGGCTACACCTTC. Translating it yields CASSKVAGDGGYTF.

In this sample, this clone turned up once. The CDR3 DNA sequence: TGTGCCATCACGACCCCGGGACTGATCTACGAGCAGTACTTC. Translated: CAITTPGLIYEQYF. The chain links TRBV6-1 to TRBJ2-7; D is possibly TRBD2 (6 bases). Germline loops: CDR1 MNHNS, CDR2 SASEGT. The CDR3 spans 14 residues. V was pared by 10 bases and J by 3 bases, with 19 bases between.

The rearrangement joins TRBV10-3 to TRBJ1-4; the D is unclear. V gave up 6 bases and J gave up 6 bases, with 11 bases separating them. The CDR3 covers 13 residues. Per germline, CDR1 ENHRY and CDR2 SYGVKD. The CDR3 DNA sequence: TGTGCCATCAGCTCGGGCGTAGATGAAAAACTGTTTTTT. It is translated as CAISSGVDEKLFF.

The J gene is TRBJ2-7, the V gene TRBV5-1; D may correspond to TRBD1 or TRBD2 (6 bases each). Looked up from germline, CDR1 is SGHRS and CDR2 is YFSETQ. The V gene lost 4 bases and the J gene lost 4 bases, with 12 bases spanning the gap. The length of the CDR3 is 13 residues. CDR3: CASSIEGGYEQYF. In DNA form, the CDR3 reads TGCGCCAGCAGCATCGAGGGGGGATACGAGCAGTACTTC.

This clone was observed a single time. This sample also contains other DNA sequences that code for the same CDR3. The chain links TRBV5-1 to TRBJ2-5; 7 nucleotides line up with TRBD1. From germline, CDR1 is SGHRS and CDR2 YFSETQ. The CDR3 runs to 14 residues. J gave up 2 bases and V 0 bases, and 1 base lay outside the gene matches. CDR3 DNA sequence: TGCGCCAGCAGCTTGGGGACAGGACAAGAGACCCAGTACTTC. Translation gives CASSLGTGQETQYF. Combining the CDR3 with reference TRBV5-1 and TRBJ2-5 gives the whole variable domain KAGVTQTPRYLIKTRGQQVTLSCSPISGHRSVSWYQQTPGQGLQFLFEYFSETQRNKGNFPGRFSGRQFSNSRSEMNVSTLELGDSALYLCASSLGTGQETQYFGPGTRLLVL.

The V and J genes are TRBV7-9 and TRBJ1-6; D perhaps matches TRBD1 (6 bases). Per the germline V gene, CDR1 is SEHNR and CDR2 is FQNEAQ (reference sequence). The CDR3 sequence is 17 residues long. V was cut by 1 base and J by 7 bases, with 17 bases left in between. CDR3 residues: CASSLGSTGPYNSPLHF. The DNA for the CDR3 is TGTGCCAGCAGCTTAGGGTCGACAGGACCTTACAATTCACCCCTCCACTTT.

The rearrangement links TRBV30 to TRBJ2-1; TRBD2 is a possible D gene (5 bases). The CDR3 is made up of 12 amino acids. The germline CDR1 and CDR2 sequences are GTSNPN and SVGIG (reference sequence). Trimming cost V 3 bases and J 9 bases, with 12 bases left between them. The CDR3 sequence: CAWSELVPEQFF. Here the CDR3 DNA reads TGTGCCTGGAGCGAACTAGTTCCTGAGCAGTTCTTC.

This clone was found once. This chain joins TRBV10-2 and TRBJ2-5; the D is unclear. The V and J ends lost 1 base and 1 base respectively, with 10 bases between them. Germline V lookup: CDR1 WSHSY, CDR2 SAAADI. CDR3 size: 15 residues. The CDR3 loop reads CASSEFGVLQETQYF. The CDR3 DNA follows: TGCGCCAGCAGTGAGTTTGGGGTCCTCCAAGAGACCCAGTACTTC.

The gene calls are TRBV5-1 and TRBJ1-6, with D possibly matching TRBD1 (6 bases). Germline values: CDR1 SGHRS, CDR2 YFSETQ. V gave up 7 bases and J gave up 8 bases, with 19 bases separating them. CDR3 length equals 15 residues. The CDR3 DNA is TGCGCCAGCTCCCTCCGGGGGGCTGGGGATTCACCCCTCCACTTT. This sequence encodes CASSLRGAGDSPLHF.

On this clone itself: Within the sample, other DNA sequences also encode this same CDR3. This sequence joins TRBV5-4 and TRBJ2-7; 11 bases are shared with TRBD2. Germline loops: CDR1 SGHNT, CDR2 YYREEE (reference sequence). V shed 0 bases, J shed 2 bases, and the junction held 1 base outside the gene matches. The CDR3 consists of 15 residues. DNA of the CDR3: TGTGCCAGCAGCTTGGTAGCGGGAGGGCCCTACGAGCAGTACTTC. It specifies CASSLVAGGPYEQYF.

The chain has TRBV9 and TRBJ2-1; tentatively, D is TRBD1 (7 bases). V shed 4 bases and J shed 2 bases, with 19 bases lying between them. Germline V lookup: CDR1 SGDLS, CDR2 YYNGEE. The CDR3 totals 17 residues. The CDR3 loop is CASSPGGWQLAYNEQFF. CDR3 sequence (DNA): TGTGCCAGCAGCCCAGGGGGGTGGCAACTGGCCTACAATGAGCAGTTCTTC.

A word on this clone: The sample holds other DNA sequences that translate to the same CDR3. The chain combines TRBV7-2 with TRBJ1-5, with 7 bases that match TRBD1. With 1 base clipped from V and 4 bases from J, the junction kept 1 base outside the gene matches. From germline, CDR1 is SGHTA and CDR2 FQGNSA. The CDR3 is made up of 14 amino acids. CDR3 protein: CASSLDRGNQPQHF. The CDR3 nucleotides are TGTGCCAGCAGCTTAGACAGGGGTAATCAGCCCCAGCATTTT.